This entry lists 31 T cell receptor beta chains sequenced from one sample in a study of CD8+CD57+ T cells in acquired aplastic anemia. For CDR3 and TCR beta VDJ profiling, genomic DNA was the template used. One entry per CDR3 protein, called by TCRdb with MiXCR from the reads. The sample records roughly 200,000 distinct CDR3 sequences, about 60% being singletons. Sequenced patients had shown CD8+CD57+ cell expansion by flow cytometry. Sequencing input: sorted CD4+, CD8+, or CD8+CD57+ T cells (not recorded which) from PBMCs. These receptors all come from a human donor with aplastic anemia.

The J gene is TRBJ1-4, the V gene TRBV29-1, with TRBD1 as a possible D gene (6 bases). The ends were cut back, 6 bases at V and 6 bases at J, with 20 bases in the middle. This CDR3 has 15 amino acids. The V gene's germline CDR1 is SQVTM and CDR2 ANQGSEA. CDR3 sequence reads: CSVRSTGFYDEKLFF. Written as DNA, the CDR3 is TGCAGCGTGAGGAGTACAGGGTTTTATGATGAAAAACTGTTTTTT.

There are a few counts of this clonotype. The V gene is TRBV20-1, the J gene TRBJ2-1, with 9 bases matching TRBD2. The J segment lost 9 bases and the V segment lost 4 bases, leaving 10 bases of the junction unmatched. Per the germline V gene, CDR1 is DFQATT and CDR2 is SNEGSKA (reference sequence). The CDR3 covers 14 residues. CDR3 DNA: TGCAGTGCTAATCCGGGCGGGAGGGCCACTGAGCAGTTCTTC. Translation: CSANPGGRATEQFF.

Ten or more counts support this clonotype. The chain is built from TRBV7-9 and TRBJ2-7; perhaps D is TRBD1 or TRBD2 (5 bases each). The CDR3 runs to 14 residues. Germline CDR1 reads SEHNR; CDR2 reads FQNEAQ (reference sequence). Trimming removed 7 bases at V and 2 bases at J, with 15 bases between. The CDR3 sequence is CASTPRDGPYEQYF. The DNA of the CDR3 is TGTGCCAGCACCCCACGGGACGGACCCTACGAGCAGTACTTC. Full variable domain (rest looked up from reference TRBV7-9 and TRBJ2-7): DTGVSQNPRHKITKRGQNVTFRCDPISEHNRLYWYRQTLGQGPEFLTYFQNEAQLEKSRLLSDRFSAERPKGSFSTLEIQRTEQGDSAMYLCASTPRDGPYEQYFGPGTRLTVT.

This clonotype was seen a few times. The rearrangement links TRBV20-1 to TRBJ2-1; a possible D gene is TRBD2 (7 bases). The length of the CDR3 is 16 residues. The V and J ends lost 0 bases and 6 bases respectively, with 18 bases between them. Germline CDR1 reads DFQATT; CDR2 reads SNEGSKA (reference sequence). The CDR3 spells CSARDLAGADLNEQFF. CDR3 nucleotides: TGCAGTGCTAGAGATCTTGCGGGGGCCGATCTCAATGAGCAGTTCTTC.

This clonotype was counted a single time. The chain is built from TRBV11-2 and TRBJ2-3, with TRBD1 as a possible D gene (6 bases). Trimming took 1 base from V and 2 from J, leaving 10 bases between them. CDR1 SGHAT and CDR2 FQNNGV come from the germline V gene. The CDR3 contains 15 residues. The CDR3: CASSLGQADTDTQYF. DNA for the CDR3: TGTGCCAGCAGCTTAGGACAGGCGGACACAGATACGCAGTATTTT. The full variable domain, rest sourced from reference TRBV11-2 and TRBJ2-3, is EAGVAQSPRYKIIEKRQSVAFWCNPISGHATLYWYQQILGQGPKLLIQFQNNGVVDDSQLPKDRFSAERLKGVDSTLKIQPAKLEDSAVYLCASSLGQADTDTQYFGPGTRLTVL.

The chain uses TRBV15 and TRBJ2-7; TRBD2 matches at 7 bases. The CDR3 loop spans 16 amino acids. The V and J ends lost 3 bases and 6 bases, in that order; junction bases with no gene match: 14. CDR1 is LNHNV and CDR2 is YYDKDF in the germline V gene (reference sequence). CDR3 coding DNA: TGTGCCACCAGCAGTGGGCGGGGGAGGGCCCTCCGCGAGCAGTACTTC. As protein: CATSSGRGRALREQYF.

A remark on this clonotype: One end of the junction fails to match germline, which may point to a read error. The rearrangement uses TRBV14 and TRBJ2-1; D unclear. This CDR3 spans 11 amino acids. Germline assignment: CDR1 SGHDN and CDR2 FVKESK. CDR3 nucleotide sequence: TGTACCAGCAGACAACTGGACGAGCAGTTCTTC. Translating gives CTSRQLDEQFF.

The chain employs TRBV20-1 and TRBJ1-1; D is uncertain. This CDR3 spans 11 amino acids. Trimming took 0 bases from V and 11 from J, leaving 10 bases between them. Germline values: CDR1 DFQATT, CDR2 SNEGSKA (reference sequence). This CDR3 is CSARDRQRAFF. DNA for the CDR3: TGCAGTGCTAGAGATCGGCAGAGGGCTTTCTTT.

V gene TRBV7-3 combines with J gene TRBJ2-1; TRBD2 matches at 8 bases. V lost 4 bases and J lost 2; bases outside the gene matches: 1. CDR3 size: 14 residues. The V gene's germline CDR1 is SGHTA and CDR2 FQGTGA. This CDR3 reads CASSWRGAYNEQFF. DNA for the CDR3: TGTGCCAGCAGCTGGCGGGGGGCCTACAATGAGCAGTTCTTC.

This rearrangement joins TRBV2 to TRBJ1-2, with D possibly being TRBD1 (5 bases). Between the trimmed V and J ends, which lost 6 bases and 0 bases, there was a span of 11 bases. The CDR3 runs to 14 residues. The germline gives CDR1 SNHLY, CDR2 FYNNEI. CDR3 nucleotides: TGTGCCAGCAGGGAGGGACCGTCTAACTATGGCTACACCTTC. Protein: CASREGPSNYGYTF.

Of note for this clonotype: This could be a read error, since a much larger clone is one nucleotide away. J is TRBJ2-7 and V is TRBV5-1; 7 bases align to TRBD1. Germline V lookup: CDR1 SGHRS, CDR2 YFSETQ. The CDR3 spans 18 residues. The DNA of the CDR3 is TGCGCCAGCGGCTTGTTGAATTTTGTGTCGAGGGGGCCCTACGAGCAGTACTTC. It encodes CASGLLNFVSRGPYEQYF. Based on the CDR3 plus reference TRBV5-1 and TRBJ2-7, the full variable domain is KAGVTQTPRYLIKTRGQQVTLSCSPISGHRSVSWYQQTPGQGLQFLFEYFSETQRNKGNFPGRFSGRQFSNSRSEMNVSTLELGDSALYLCASGLLNFVSRGPYEQYFGPGTRLTVT.

This clonotype was detected a few times. This sequence joins TRBV14 and TRBJ2-4, with D unresolved. The CDR3 loop spans 13 amino acids. V lost 1 base and J 9 bases, leaving 10 bases between the germline ends. Germline V gene data show CDR1 as SGHDN and CDR2 as FVKESK. The chain's CDR3 is CASSQGVIGIQYF. The CDR3 bases are TGTGCCAGCAGCCAAGGTGTCATTGGCATTCAGTACTTC.

In this sample, this clonotype turned up a few times. This rearrangement joins TRBV20-1 to TRBJ1-5; D remains ambiguous. The germline gives CDR1 DFQATT, CDR2 SNEGSKA (reference sequence). Trimming removed 4 bases at V and 2 bases at J, with 12 bases between. This CDR3 is built from 14 residues. CDR3 sequence (DNA): TGCAGTGCTACCGGAGGGAAAGGCAATCAGCCCCAGCATTTT. Translated, it gives CSATGGKGNQPQHF.

This clonotype occurred many times. This chain links TRBV7-8 with TRBJ1-2; 8 bases fit TRBD1. Germline trimming cut 5 bases from V and 7 bases from J; bases unmatched to any gene: 12. Germline V gene data show CDR1 as SGHVS and CDR2 as FQNEAQ. The CDR3 has 15 residues. CDR3 sequence (DNA): TGTGCCAGCAGCGCTGCCAGGGGGCGATGGGGTGGCTACACCTTC. It yields the protein CASSAARGRWGGYTF.

A remark on this clonotype: Sequence at one end of the junction differs from germline and may be a read error. V gene TRBV7-8 combines with J gene TRBJ1-2; perhaps TRBD1 as D (6 bases). The germline CDR1 and CDR2 sequences are SGHVS and FQNEAQ. The CDR3 contains 14 residues. The CDR3 region has the DNA TGTGCCAGCAGCTTAACTGGGGGACACTATGGCTACGCCTTC. This codes for CASSLTGGHYGYAF. The full variable domain, rest sourced from reference TRBV7-8 and TRBJ1-2, is GAGVSQSPRYKVAKRGQDVALRCDPISGHVSLFWYQQALGQGPEFLTYFQNEAQLDKSGLPSDRFFAERPEGSVSTLKIQRTQQEDSAVYLCASSLTGGHYGYAFGSGTRLTVV.

This clonotype was recorded many times. The chain is built from TRBV2 and TRBJ2-2, with no clear D. The CDR3 has 12 residues. Germline V gene sequence: CDR1 SNHLY, CDR2 FYNNEI. Trimming left V 4 bases short and J 4 bases short, with 4 bases between. The CDR3 here is CASSGFTGELFF. The CDR3, as DNA: TGTGCCAGCAGTGGTTTCACCGGGGAGCTGTTTTTT.

As to this clonotype: At one end the junction does not follow the germline gene, possibly because of a read error. The chain joins TRBV24-1 to TRBJ2-7, with 7 bases lining up with TRBD1. Looked up from germline, CDR1 is KGHDR and CDR2 is SFDVKD. CDR3 length equals 14 residues. The CDR3 region is CASSLPGTVYEQYF. DNA for the CDR3: TGTGCCAGCAGTCTCCCCGGGACAGTCTACGAGCAGTACTTC.

The gene calls are TRBV7-3 and TRBJ2-3, with 8 bases fitting TRBD2. The CDR3 runs to 15 residues. CDR1 SGHTA and CDR2 FQGTGA come from the germline V gene. V gave up 4 bases and J gave up 6 bases; unmatched junction bases: 9. The DNA for the CDR3 is TGTGCCAGCAGCTCGGACGGGAGGGCCGTGGATACGCAGTATTTT. This sequence encodes CASSSDGRAVDTQYF. The full variable domain, with the rest looked up from reference TRBV7-3 and TRBJ2-3, is GAGVSQTPSNKVTEKGKYVELRCDPISGHTALYWYRQSLGQGPEFLIYFQGTGAADDSGLPNDRFFAVRPEGSVSTLKIQRTERGDSAVYLCASSSDGRAVDTQYFGPGTRLTVL.

The chain has TRBV10-3 and TRBJ1-2; 11 bases match TRBD1. CDR1 ENHRY and CDR2 SYGVKD come from the germline V gene. V dropped 6 bases and J dropped 4; count of bases not matched to a gene: 7. The CDR3 runs to 15 residues. The CDR3 loop reads CAISIGTGGAYGYTF. CDR3 nucleotides: TGTGCCATCAGCATAGGGACAGGGGGAGCCTATGGCTACACCTTC.

CDR3 sequence reads: CASSFGDQGYF. The CDR3 DNA reads as TGTGCCAGCAGCTTCGGGGACCAGGGGTACTTC. The chain links TRBV7-9 to TRBJ2-7; D may match TRBD1 or TRBD2 (5 bases each). The CDR3 covers 11 residues. Trimming took 3 bases from V and 12 from J, leaving 12 bases between them. CDR1 is SEHNR and CDR2 is FQNEAQ in the germline V gene (reference sequence).

This clonotype was recorded once. The gene calls are TRBV2 and TRBJ2-5; 8 bases fit TRBD2. The CDR3 loop spans 13 amino acids. The junction had 1 base not matched to a gene; V was cut back by 3 bases and J by 4 bases. Germline V gene lookup returns CDR1 SNHLY and CDR2 FYNNEI. The chain's CDR3 is CASSDTSGETQYF. The CDR3 DNA sequence: TGTGCCAGCAGTGACACTAGCGGAGAGACCCAGTACTTC. The full variable domain, in which reference TRBV2 and TRBJ2-5 provide the parts outside the CDR3, is EPEVTQTPSHQVTQMGQEVILRCVPISNHLYFYWYRQILGQKVEFLVSFYNNEISEKSEIFDDQFSVERPDGSNFTLKIRSTKLEDSAMYFCASSDTSGETQYFGPGTRLLVL.

This clonotype came up a few times. The V call is TRBV7-2, the J call TRBJ2-7, with a weak D call TRBD2 (6 bases). In germline, CDR1 is SGHTA, CDR2 FQGNSA. V was clipped by 1 base and J by 0 bases, with 13 bases between them. This CDR3 is built from 16 residues. The CDR3 spells CASSLVLREASYEQYF. In nucleotides, the CDR3 is TGTGCCAGCAGCTTAGTCCTCAGGGAGGCCTCCTACGAGCAGTACTTC.

The V call is TRBV20-1, the J call TRBJ1-5; no clear D. The CDR3 is 15 amino acids. Looked up from germline, CDR1 is DFQATT and CDR2 is SNEGSKA (reference sequence). V was pared by 0 bases and J by 4 bases, with 13 bases between. The CDR3 loop is CSARDGKGLNQPQHF. CDR3 nucleotides: TGCAGTGCTAGAGACGGGAAGGGCCTTAATCAGCCCCAGCATTTT.

This clonotype was counted a few times. The chain couples TRBV29-1 to TRBJ2-2, with D perhaps being TRBD1 or TRBD2 (5 bases each). This CDR3 has 13 amino acids. V was clipped by 4 bases and J by 7 bases, with 13 bases between them. Germline V lookup: CDR1 SQVTM, CDR2 ANQGSEA. The chain's CDR3 is CSVGQRGVGELFF. In nucleotides, the CDR3 is TGCAGCGTTGGACAGAGGGGAGTCGGGGAGCTGTTTTTT.

The chain carries TRBV20-1 and TRBJ1-6; D unclear. The V end lost 0 bases, the J end lost 6 bases, and 12 bases lay between the germline ends. Germline assignment: CDR1 DFQATT and CDR2 SNEGSKA (reference sequence). CDR3 size: 15 residues. This CDR3 reads CSARDSAGSNSPLHF. The CDR3 region has the DNA TGCAGTGCTAGAGATTCGGCGGGGAGTAATTCACCCCTCCACTTT.

This clonotype has more than one count but fewer than ten. This may be a read error, as it is one base from a much larger clone. J is TRBJ2-7 and V is TRBV10-3, with 7 bases matching TRBD1. Germline values: CDR1 ENHRY, CDR2 SYGVKD. The CDR3 length is 12 residues. The CDR3 sequence is CAISEPNRGEDF. In nucleotides, the CDR3 is TGTGCCATCAGTGAGCCGAACAGGGGAGAGGACTTC.

The chain uses TRBV6-5 and TRBJ1-2, with TRBD1 matching over 8 bases. The CDR3 loop spans 13 amino acids. The V segment lost 6 bases and the J segment 8 bases; nucleotides outside the gene matches: 8. Germline V gene lookup returns CDR1 MNHEY and CDR2 SVGAGI. This chain's CDR3 is CASRPQGARGYTF. The CDR3 region has the DNA TGTGCCAGCAGGCCCCAGGGGGCGAGGGGCTACACCTTC.

The rearrangement joins TRBV20-1 to TRBJ2-1; TRBD2 matches at 8 bases. This CDR3 is built from 14 residues. Unmatched junction bases numbered 2, after V lost 4 bases and J lost 0 bases. Germline V gene lookup returns CDR1 DFQATT and CDR2 SNEGSKA (reference sequence). The CDR3 DNA reads as TGCAGTGCTATAGCGGGGAGCTCCTACAATGAGCAGTTCTTC. It is translated as CSAIAGSSYNEQFF.

V and J are TRBV7-9 and TRBJ1-6; 7 bases fit TRBD1. Germline-derived CDR1 and CDR2 are SEHNR and FQNEAQ (reference sequence). J was trimmed by 5 bases and V by 2 bases; bases with no gene match: 3. There are 15 residues in the CDR3. The CDR3 region has the DNA TGTGCCAGCAGCTTACTACAGGGGAATAATTCACCCCTCCACTTT. Its protein is CASSLLQGNNSPLHF. Drawing the rest from reference TRBV7-9 and TRBJ1-6, the complete variable domain is DTGVSQNPRHKITKRGQNVTFRCDPISEHNRLYWYRQTLGQGPEFLTYFQNEAQLEKSRLLSDRFSAERPKGSFSTLEIQRTEQGDSAMYLCASSLLQGNNSPLHFGNGTRLTVT.

The chain joins TRBV7-8 to TRBJ2-7, with TRBD2 identical over 7 bases. V gave up 5 bases and J gave up 2 bases; unmatched junction bases: 12. CDR3 size: 16 residues. Germline V gene sequence: CDR1 SGHVS, CDR2 FQNEAQ. The CDR3 loop reads CASSPPSLAGAYEQYF. The CDR3 coding sequence is TGTGCCAGCAGCCCCCCCTCTCTCGCGGGGGCCTACGAGCAGTACTTC.

The V call is TRBV20-1, the J call TRBJ2-1, with 7 bases that match TRBD2. CDR1 DFQATT and CDR2 SNEGSKA come from the germline V gene (reference sequence). CDR3 length: 15 amino acids. The CDR3 region is CSAGEGGRDHNEQFF. In DNA form, the CDR3 reads TGCAGCGCCGGCGAGGGCGGGAGAGACCACAATGAGCAGTTCTTC.